This T cell receptor beta chain comes out of a study of T cell responses to AZD1222 COVID-19 vaccine. General study findings and limits: Vaccine-related CD4 TCRs covered spike, predominating at 160-218 and 743-854. The study identified only five or six AZD1222 recipients as seropositive at baseline.

As to this clone: Its target is not known.

The repertoire was sequenced with immunoSEQ multiplex PCR; TCRdb's copy has only in-frame clones and lacks some. The sample has 100,000 to 150,000 clones, about nine tenths seen once; the top ten hold 7.6%. The sequencing used peripheral blood, collected on day 0 of AZD1222 vaccination. The TCR comes from an adult in good health.

The CDR3 protein is CASSIGGYVNEQFF. CDR3 DNA: TGTGCCAGTAGTATCGGAGGGTACGTCAATGAGCAGTTCTTC. This chain links TRBV19 with TRBJ2-1, with D perhaps matching TRBD2 (6 bases). V was pared by 3 bases and J by 6 bases, with 12 bases between. The CDR3 is 14 residues long. Germline CDR1 reads LNHDA; CDR2 reads SQIVND (reference sequence). Drawing the rest from reference TRBV19 and TRBJ2-1, the complete variable domain is DGGITQSPKYLFRKEGQNVTLSCEQNLNHDAMYWYRQDPGQGLRLIYYSQIVNDFQKGDIAEGYSVSREKKESFPLTVTSAQKNPTAFYLCASSIGGYVNEQFFGPGTRLTVL.